What follows are 23 T cell receptor beta chains derived from one specimen sequenced in a study of shared clonotypes between healthy human individuals. TCRdb's table, derived via immunoSEQ multiplex PCR, lists solely in-frame clones and lacks some. The table lists about 1 million clones, around 75% of them singletons. Specimen: memory CD4+ T cells sorted from blood. Stated subset: CD45RA-negative fraction. The receptors originated from a young man in good health.

This chain uses TRBV5-6 with TRBJ1-1, with a weak D call TRBD1 (6 bases). Germline values: CDR1 SGHDT, CDR2 YYEEEE. Trimming pared 4 bases from V and 4 bases from J, leaving 11 bases between. This CDR3 has 13 residues. This CDR3 is CASSVGGPTEAFF. DNA for the CDR3: TGTGCCAGCAGCGTGGGGGGCCCCACTGAAGCTTTCTTT.

V gene TRBV10-3 combines with J gene TRBJ1-5, with no clear D. CDR3 length: 15 amino acids. CDR1 is ENHRY and CDR2 is SYGVKD in the germline V gene. The germline V and J ends were trimmed by 8 bases and 1 base, with 15 bases remaining between them. The CDR3 reads CAISTAAGSNQPQHF. The CDR3 DNA is TGTGCCATCTCCACGGCGGCAGGAAGCAATCAGCCCCAGCATTTT.

V is TRBV27 and J is TRBJ1-3; D remains ambiguous. CDR3 length: 20 residues. Trimming cost V 6 bases and J 0 bases, with 27 bases left between them. In germline, CDR1 is MNHEY, CDR2 SMNVEV (reference sequence). CDR3 coding DNA: TGTGCCAGCAGACCCGGGTGGGCGTTCGACGGATTTACCTCTGGAAACACCATATATTTT. It encodes CASRPGWAFDGFTSGNTIYF.

This clone was detected a few times. The chain couples TRBV7-2 to TRBJ2-7; the D gene is possibly TRBD2 (6 bases). Trimming removed 5 bases from V and 6 bases from J, with 17 bases in between. Looked up from germline, CDR1 is SGHTA and CDR2 is FQGNSA. The length of the CDR3 is 14 residues. The CDR3 reads CASSLRVLGGEQYF. The DNA for the CDR3 is TGTGCCAGCAGCCTTCGGGTCTTGGGAGGCGAGCAGTACTTC.

As regards this clone: The same CDR3 can be traced to other DNA sequences in this sample. The chain recombines TRBV18 with TRBJ1-6; weak D call: TRBD1 (6 bases). V was pared by 0 bases and J by 5 bases, with 8 bases between. CDR3 length equals 15 residues. Germline V gives CDR1 KGHSH, CDR2 LQKENI. The CDR3 sequence is CASSPPGQNNSPLHF. The CDR3 region has the DNA TGTGCCAGCTCACCACCCGGACAGAATAATTCACCCCTCCACTTT. The full variable domain, with the rest looked up from reference TRBV18 and TRBJ1-6, is NAGVMQNPRHLVRRRGQEARLRCSPMKGHSHVYWYRQLPEEGLKFMVYLQKENIIDESGMPKERFSAEFPKEGPSILRIQQVVRGDSAAYFCASSPPGQNNSPLHFGNGTRLTVT.

The rearrangement links TRBV25-1 to TRBJ2-3; a possible D gene is TRBD2 (5 bases). Germline V lookup: CDR1 MGHDK, CDR2 SYGVNS. V lost 9 bases to trimming and J lost 7 bases, with 11 bases between them. This CDR3 has 11 residues. The CDR3 DNA follows: TGTGCCAGTACGGAGGCAAATACGCAGTATTTT. Translating it yields CASTEANTQYF. The full variable domain, in which reference TRBV25-1 and TRBJ2-3 provide the parts outside the CDR3, is EADIYQTPRYLVIGTGKKITLECSQTMGHDKMYWYQQDPGMELHLIHYSYGVNSTEKGDLSSESTVSRIRTEHFPLTLESARPSHTSQYLCASTEANTQYFGPGTRLTVL.

CDR3 in amino acids: CASSLAILANTGELFF. Here the CDR3 DNA reads TGCGCCAGCAGCTTGGCCATCCTCGCGAACACCGGGGAGCTGTTTTTT. The chain has TRBV5-1 and TRBJ2-2; D not resolved. This CDR3 contains 16 residues. Looked up from germline, CDR1 is SGHRS and CDR2 is YFSETQ. V lost 0 bases and J lost 0, with 9 bases in between.

The chain links TRBV5-3 to TRBJ2-1; unclear D gene. TRBV5-3 carries the ORF label, with uncertain function. This CDR3 is 12 amino acids long. Trimming pared 0 bases from V and 6 bases from J, leaving 4 bases between. The DNA of the CDR3 is TGTGCCAGAAGCTTGGGAGGCAATGAGCAGTTCTTC. It translates to CARSLGGNEQFF.

V and J are TRBV7-2 and TRBJ2-5, with a possible D match to TRBD1 (6 bases). The CDR3 is 16 residues long. Germline V CDR1 and CDR2: SGHTA, FQGNSA. V was clipped by 3 bases and J by 2 bases, with 16 bases between them. The CDR3 nucleotides are TGTGCCAGCAGCTTGTACGGACAGAGCTCACAAGAGACCCAGTACTTC. Translated: CASSLYGQSSQETQYF.

This chain connects TRBV14 to TRBJ1-4; D not certain. The CDR3 sequence is 15 residues long. Germline CDR1 SGHDN, CDR2 FVKESK. Trimming shortened V by 5 bases and J by 0 bases, and 10 bases separated the two germline ends. CDR3 loop: CASSDQFATNEKLFF. The CDR3 DNA follows: TGTGCCAGCAGCGACCAGTTCGCAACTAATGAAAAACTGTTTTTT.

This clone showed up many times. Additional DNA sequences in this sample encode the identical CDR3. The chain couples TRBV6-5 to TRBJ1-6, with D hard to call. The CDR3 has 12 residues. V was clipped by 4 bases and J by 7 bases, with 5 bases between them. CDR1 and CDR2 (germline): MNHEY, SVGAGI. The CDR3 is CASSSGNSPLHF. The CDR3 bases are TGTGCCAGCAGTTCCGGGAATTCACCCCTCCACTTT.

This sequence joins TRBV4-1 and TRBJ2-6, with 10 bases matching TRBD1. Germline V gives CDR1 MGHRA, CDR2 YSYEKL. CDR3 length equals 19 residues. V dropped 3 bases and J dropped 0; count of bases not matched to a gene: 8. The CDR3 DNA is TGCGCCAGCAGCCAGTTCGGGACAGGGGATTACTCTGGGGCCAACGTCCTGACTTTC. Its protein product is CASSQFGTGDYSGANVLTF.

This chain connects TRBV28 to TRBJ2-1; TRBD2 aligns across 7 bases. CDR1 is MDHEN and CDR2 is SYDVKM in the germline V gene. The CDR3 has 14 amino acids. After removal of 4 bases from V and 10 bases from J, the junction contained 10 bases not matched to a gene. In nucleotides, the CDR3 is TGTGCCAGCAGTTACGCTAGCGGTACGCGGGAGCAGTTCTTC. This gives the protein CASSYASGTREQFF.

The chain is built from TRBV29-1 and TRBJ2-4; D may correspond to TRBD1 or TRBD2 (5 bases each). CDR1 and CDR2 from the germline V gene are SQVTM and ANQGSEA. The CDR3 sequence is 15 residues long. Deletions cut 0 bases from V and 6 bases from J, with 15 bases between. The CDR3 loop is CSVEDRRGARNIQYF. In DNA form, the CDR3 reads TGCAGCGTTGAAGATCGACGAGGGGCGCGAAACATTCAGTACTTC.

This clone has only a few counts. V and J are TRBV28 and TRBJ1-5; D might be TRBD1 (6 bases). V was cut by 7 bases and J by 2 bases, with 18 bases left in between. Germline loops: CDR1 MDHEN, CDR2 SYDVKM. The CDR3 runs 16 residues. The CDR3 DNA reads TGTGCCAGCAACCTGGCTTCGGGGGCCGGCAATCAGCCCCAGCATTTT. Translation: CASNLASGAGNQPQHF.

This clone came up once. V and J are TRBV19 and TRBJ2-2, with 10 bases that match TRBD1. The CDR3 has 18 amino acids. Germline trimming cut 2 bases from V and 6 bases from J; bases unmatched to any gene: 12. Germline lookup yields CDR1 LNHDA and CDR2 SQIVND (reference sequence). The CDR3 coding sequence is TGTGCCAGTAGTATACGGGGACAGGGGAAGGTCGGGGCCGGGGAGCTGTTTTTT. It yields the protein CASSIRGQGKVGAGELFF.

This chain connects TRBV7-9 to TRBJ2-6; D gene unclear. CDR1 and CDR2 from the germline V gene are SEHNR and FQNEAQ (reference sequence). This CDR3 is 11 amino acids long. V was clipped by 5 bases and J by 11 bases, with 7 bases between them. DNA of the CDR3: TGTGCCAGCAGCCCTCGCGACGTCCTGACTTTC. The encoded protein is CASSPRDVLTF.

As regards this clone: Distinct nucleotide sequences in the sample also encode this CDR3. The CDR3 here is CASGSGANVLTF. The CDR3 nucleotides read TGTGCCAGCGGCTCTGGGGCCAACGTCCTGACTTTC. The rearrangement uses TRBV28 and TRBJ2-6; D not certain. V lost 8 bases and J lost 0, with 2 bases in between. The CDR3 loop spans 12 amino acids. Germline V gene sequence: CDR1 MDHEN, CDR2 SYDVKM.

The table lists this clone with a few counts. The chain has TRBV28 and TRBJ1-5; D remains unclear. The V gene's germline CDR1 is MDHEN and CDR2 SYDVKM. The CDR3 is made up of 14 amino acids. V was trimmed by 5 bases and J by 7 bases, leaving 15 bases between them. CDR3 amino acids: CASSTPGNWQPQHF. In DNA form, the CDR3 reads TGTGCCAGCAGTACCCCAGGTAATTGGCAGCCCCAGCATTTT. The full variable domain, in which reference TRBV28 and TRBJ1-5 provide the parts outside the CDR3, is DVKVTQSSRYLVKRTGEKVFLECVQDMDHENMFWYRQDPGLGLRLIYFSYDVKMKEKGDIPEGYSVSREKKERFSLILESASTNQTSMYLCASSTPGNWQPQHFGDGTRLSIL.

The chain carries TRBV30 and TRBJ1-1, with 7 bases that match TRBD1. Germline CDR1 and CDR2: GTSNPN and SVGIG (reference sequence). Germline trimming cut 2 bases from V and 5 bases from J; bases unmatched to any gene: 14. The CDR3 has 16 residues. CDR3 residues: CAWSHKVYRGRTEAFF. In nucleotides, the CDR3 is TGTGCCTGGAGTCACAAGGTCTACAGGGGTCGGACTGAAGCTTTCTTT. The variable domain in full, completed from reference TRBV30 and TRBJ1-1, reads SQTIHQWPATLVQPVGSPLSLECTVEGTSNPNLYWYRQAAGRGLQLLFYSVGIGQISSEVPQNLSASRPQDRQFILSSKKLLLSDSGFYLCAWSHKVYRGRTEAFFGQGTRLTVV.

J is TRBJ2-7 and V is TRBV7-2, with D possibly being TRBD1 (7 bases). This CDR3 spans 15 amino acids. V was cut by 6 bases and J by 3 bases, with 18 bases left in between. Germline assignment: CDR1 SGHTA and CDR2 FQGNSA. CDR3 sequence: CASSQGGLTGYEQYF. As DNA, the CDR3 is TGTGCCAGCAGTCAGGGGGGCCTAACCGGCTACGAGCAGTACTTC.

The V call is TRBV25-1, the J call TRBJ1-4, with D maybe TRBD1 (6 bases). CDR3 length equals 15 residues. Between the trimmed V and J ends, which lost 5 bases and 0 bases, there was a span of 10 bases. CDR1 MGHDK and CDR2 SYGVNS come from the germline V gene. The CDR3 DNA follows: TGTGCCAGCAGTCTCCGACAGGCAACTAATGAAAAACTGTTTTTT. Protein product: CASSLRQATNEKLFF.

This clone was recorded only once. Here the CDR3 reads CASSWVTGSGANVLTF. The CDR3 bases are TGTGCCAGCAGTTGGGTTACAGGCTCTGGGGCCAACGTCCTGACTTTC. The chain has TRBV27 and TRBJ2-6; perhaps TRBD1 as D (5 bases). Germline lookup yields CDR1 MNHEY and CDR2 SMNVEV (reference sequence). Trimming removed 4 bases from V and 0 bases from J, with 10 bases in between. The CDR3 covers 16 residues.